Only a few counts were recorded for the clone carrying this T cell receptor beta chain. Its antigen is unidentified. Isolated RNA was reverse transcribed into cDNA used as the sequencing template. Libraries were prepared by immunoSEQ multiplex PCR; TCRdb keeps only in-frame clonotypes and omits some of them. The sample records 200,000 to 250,000 clones, 50% to 60% being singletons. PBMC-derived CD4+ and CD8+ T cells were sorted. Germline assignment: CDR1 MNHNY and CDR2 SVGAGI (reference sequence). V was cut by 8 bases and J by 7 bases, with 20 bases left in between. This CDR3 has 15 amino acids. This record belongs to a study of CD8+ T cells in alopecia areata. Study in general: Treated patients were dosed with oral tofacitinib, taking 5 to 10 mg twice daily. Broader study findings: Normal-skin resident alphabeta T cells also appear among scalp sample sequences.

This TCR derives from a human donor with alopecia areata. The J gene is TRBJ1-4, the V gene TRBV6-6; tentative D call: TRBD1 (5 bases). The source was CD4+ T cells sorted from blood, collected at week 0. CDR3 sequence: CASGDLWQLSEKLFF. CDR3 bases: TGTGCCAGCGGGGACCTATGGCAGTTAAGTGAAAAACTGTTTTTT.